This record looks at one T cell receptor beta chain sequence and its context. The data stem from a study of siplizumab effects on memory and regulatory T cells. Germline-derived CDR1 and CDR2 are SGHTA and FQGTGA. The V gene lost 5 bases and the J gene lost 6 bases, with 20 bases spanning the gap. The CDR3 runs 15 residues. Clones were sequenced by immunoSEQ multiplex PCR, and TCRdb holds only the in-frame ones, with some missing. The sample holds 100,000 or so clones, 92% seen once. V and J are TRBV7-3 and TRBJ2-7; D perhaps matches TRBD2 (5 bases). The receptor was isolated from a human donor in good health. Sequenced input: CD4+ T cells sorted from blood. The CDR3, as DNA: TGTGCCAGCAGCCCGACTAACCAGGCTGGCAGCGAGCAGTACTTC. Its translation is CASSPTNQAGSEQYF.